A single sample gave rise to the 3 T cell receptor beta chains below, sequenced in a study of T cell repertoires in cytomegalovirus infection. These TCRs' antigens remain unknown. TCRdb re-derived calls from the reads in MiXCR, one entry per CDR3 protein. This table has about 220,000 distinct CDR3 sequences, less than 50% appearing once. Here the sequenced sample was CD8+ T cells from cultured PBMCs, taken from culture after CMV antigen stimulation. The source is a human donor in good health (CMV status not recorded). Some clones in this sample may be carry-over from other donors' samples.

This clonotype came up a few times. In DNA form, the CDR3 reads TGTGCCAGCAGTTCCAGATCAGCGGGAGTCTCCTACAATGAGCAGTTCTTC. Protein sequence: CASSSRSAGVSYNEQFF. This chain joins TRBV28 and TRBJ2-1, with 8 bases fitting TRBD2. V trimming: 4 bases; J trimming: 0 bases; junction bases outside the gene matches: 8. The CDR3 has 17 residues. Looked up from germline, CDR1 is MDHEN and CDR2 is SYDVKM.

This chain joins TRBV11-1 and TRBJ1-4, with TRBD1 matching over 8 bases. The CDR3 runs to 16 residues. J gave up 3 bases and V 6 bases, and 9 bases lay outside the gene matches. Germline V CDR1 and CDR2: SGHAT, FQDESV (reference sequence). The CDR3 reads CASSSSRGPANEKLFF. In DNA, the CDR3 is TGTGCCAGCAGTTCTTCCAGGGGGCCGGCTAATGAAAAACTGTTTTTT.

V is TRBV13 and J is TRBJ2-1; D may match TRBD1 or TRBD2 (5 bases each). V gave up 4 bases and J gave up 0 bases, with 10 bases separating them. The CDR3 is made up of 15 amino acids. Germline CDR1 and CDR2: PRHDT and FYEKMQ (reference sequence). CDR3 bases: TGTGCCAGCAGCTCCCGGGACGTCTCCTACAATGAGCAGTTCTTC. This translates into CASSSRDVSYNEQFF.